The clone carrying this T cell receptor (beta chain) was picked up many times. Its specificity is not known. Its ends do not fully match the called genes, so a read error is possible. Patients chosen for sequencing had CD8+CD57+ cells that had expanded, as shown by flow cytometry. This sample is drawn from a study of CD8+CD57+ T cells in acquired aplastic anemia. TCR beta VDJ and CDR3 profiling used genomic DNA as template. MiXCR, run by TCRdb on the reads, gives a single entry per CDR3 protein. The top ten hold 1.3% of the sample, which has about 290,000 distinct CDR3 sequences, under 65% seen once. This CDR3 is built from 13 residues. Germline V lookup: CDR1 LNHDA, CDR2 SQIVND (reference sequence). Study-wide results and limits: Common to patients and controls were about 31 CD8+ CDR3 sequences.

Sequenced sample: sorted CD4+, CD8+, or CD8+CD57+ T cells (not recorded which) from PBMCs. This chain uses TRBV19 with TRBJ1-3; D is possibly TRBD1 (6 bases). The clonotype comes from a human donor with aplastic anemia. The CDR3 DNA sequence: TGTGCCAGCTCTAATGGGTACAGGGAAGGGGCCAATTTT. Its translation is CASSNGYREGANF.